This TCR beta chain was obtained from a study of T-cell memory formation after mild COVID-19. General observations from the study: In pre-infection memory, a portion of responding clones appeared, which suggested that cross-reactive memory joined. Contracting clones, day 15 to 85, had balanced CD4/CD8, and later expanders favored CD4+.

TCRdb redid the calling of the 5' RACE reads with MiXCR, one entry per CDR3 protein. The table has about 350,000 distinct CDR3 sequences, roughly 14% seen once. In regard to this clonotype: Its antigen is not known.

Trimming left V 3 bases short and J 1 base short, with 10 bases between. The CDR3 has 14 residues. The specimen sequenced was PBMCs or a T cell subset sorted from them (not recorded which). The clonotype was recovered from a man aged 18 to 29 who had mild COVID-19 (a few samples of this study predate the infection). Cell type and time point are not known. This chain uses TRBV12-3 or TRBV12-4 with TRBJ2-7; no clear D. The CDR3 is CASSLVGRSYEQYV. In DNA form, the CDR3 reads TGTGCCAGCAGTTTGGTTGGTAGGTCCTACGAGCAGTACGTC.